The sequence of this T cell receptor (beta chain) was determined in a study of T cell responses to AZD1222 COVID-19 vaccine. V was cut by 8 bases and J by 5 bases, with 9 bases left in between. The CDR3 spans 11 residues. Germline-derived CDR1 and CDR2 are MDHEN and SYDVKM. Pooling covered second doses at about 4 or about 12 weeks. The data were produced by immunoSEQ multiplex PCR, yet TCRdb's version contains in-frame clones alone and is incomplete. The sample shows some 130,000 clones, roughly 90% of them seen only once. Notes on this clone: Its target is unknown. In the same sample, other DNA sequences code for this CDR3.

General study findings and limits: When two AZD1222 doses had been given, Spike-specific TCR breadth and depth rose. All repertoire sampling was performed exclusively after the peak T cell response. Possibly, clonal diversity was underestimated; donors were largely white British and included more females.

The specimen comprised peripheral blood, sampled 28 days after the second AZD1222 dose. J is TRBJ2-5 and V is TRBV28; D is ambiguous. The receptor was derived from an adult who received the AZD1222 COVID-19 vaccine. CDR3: CASSLGETQYF. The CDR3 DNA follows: TGTGCCAGCTCACTCGGGGAGACCCAGTACTTC.